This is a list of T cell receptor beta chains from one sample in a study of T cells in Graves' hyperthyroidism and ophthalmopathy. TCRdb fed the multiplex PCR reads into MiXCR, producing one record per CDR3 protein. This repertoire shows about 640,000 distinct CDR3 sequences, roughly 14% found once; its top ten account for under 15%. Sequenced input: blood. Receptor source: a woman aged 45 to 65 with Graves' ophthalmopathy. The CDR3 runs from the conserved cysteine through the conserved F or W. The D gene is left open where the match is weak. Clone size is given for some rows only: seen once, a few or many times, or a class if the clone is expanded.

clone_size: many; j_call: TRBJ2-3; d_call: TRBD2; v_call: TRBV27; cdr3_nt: TGTGCCAGCAGTTTATTCCTAGCGGGACCCACAGATACGCAGTATTTT; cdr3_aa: CASSLFLAGPTDTQYF
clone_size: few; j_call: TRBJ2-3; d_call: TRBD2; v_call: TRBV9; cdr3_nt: TGTGCCAGCAGTTCCCGGCTTGGGCTAGCGGGAGGGCAGAGCACAGATACGCAGTATTTT; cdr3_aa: CASSSRLGLAGGQSTDTQYF
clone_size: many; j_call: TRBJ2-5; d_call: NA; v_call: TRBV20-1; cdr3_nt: TGCAGTGCTCAGGGACTCGAGGGAGAGACCCAGTACTTC; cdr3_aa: CSAQGLEGETQYF
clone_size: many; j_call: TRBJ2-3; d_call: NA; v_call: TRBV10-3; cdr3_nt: TGTGCCATCAGTTCGATGGATACGCAGTATTTT; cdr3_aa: CAISSMDTQYF
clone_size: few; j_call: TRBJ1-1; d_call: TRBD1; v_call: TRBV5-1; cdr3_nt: TGCGCCAGCAGCACATACATGGGACAGGGGGACACTGAAGCTTTCTTT; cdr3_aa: CASSTYMGQGDTEAFF
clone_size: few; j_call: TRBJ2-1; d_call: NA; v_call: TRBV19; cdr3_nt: TGTGCCAGTAGTACCTCCGATCTTTATCTCTCCTACAATGAGCAGTTCTTC; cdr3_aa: CASSTSDLYLSYNEQFF
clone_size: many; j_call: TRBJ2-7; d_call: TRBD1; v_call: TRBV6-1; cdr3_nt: TGTGCCAGCATGCCTCGACAGGGTTCCTACGAGCAGTACTTC; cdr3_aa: CASMPRQGSYEQYF
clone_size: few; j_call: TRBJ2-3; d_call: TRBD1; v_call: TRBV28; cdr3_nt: TGTGCCAGCAGCTCCGGACAGGGGGGAGATACGCAGTATTTT; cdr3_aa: CASSSGQGGDTQYF
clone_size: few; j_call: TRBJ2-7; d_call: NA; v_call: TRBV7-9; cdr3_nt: TGTGCCAGCAGCATAGACGGCAGCTCCTACGATGAGCAGTACTTC; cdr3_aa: CASSIDGSSYDEQYF
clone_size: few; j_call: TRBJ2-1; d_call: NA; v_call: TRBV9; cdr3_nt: TGTGCCAGCAACCCGTACAGGAGCTCCTACAATGAGCAGTTCTTC; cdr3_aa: CASNPYRSSYNEQFF
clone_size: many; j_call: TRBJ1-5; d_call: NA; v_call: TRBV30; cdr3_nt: TGTGCCTGGAGTGTGGGCGAATATCAGCCCCAGCATTTT; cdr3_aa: CAWSVGEYQPQHF
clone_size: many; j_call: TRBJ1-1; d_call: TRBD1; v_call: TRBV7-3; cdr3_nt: TGTGCCAGCAGCTTAAGGTGGGCCCCACAGGGGGAAGCTTTCTTT; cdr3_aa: CASSLRWAPQGEAFF
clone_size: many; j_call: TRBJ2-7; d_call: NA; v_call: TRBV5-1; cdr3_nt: TGCGCCAGCAGCTTTAGAGGGGAGAACGAGCAGTACTTC; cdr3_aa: CASSFRGENEQYF
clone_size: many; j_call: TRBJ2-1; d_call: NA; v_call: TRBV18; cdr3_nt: TGTGCCAGCTCACCTCTAGCTAGTGGTGAGCAGTTCTTC; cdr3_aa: CASSPLASGEQFF
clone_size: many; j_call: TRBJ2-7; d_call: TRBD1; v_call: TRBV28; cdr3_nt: TGTGCCAGCAAAGTAGACAGGGCGGAGAGCGAGCAGTACTTC; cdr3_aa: CASKVDRAESEQYF
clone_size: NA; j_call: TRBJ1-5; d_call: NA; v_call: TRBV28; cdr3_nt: TGTGCCAGCAGTTTGACCCCGAACAGTCAGCCCCAGCATTTT; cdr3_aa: CASSLTPNSQPQHF
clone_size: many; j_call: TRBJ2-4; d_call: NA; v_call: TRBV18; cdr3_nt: TGTGCCAGCTCACCACCGGCCAAAAACATTCAGTACTTC; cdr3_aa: CASSPPAKNIQYF
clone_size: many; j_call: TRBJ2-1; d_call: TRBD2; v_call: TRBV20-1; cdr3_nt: TGCAGTGCTAGAGATCGGGAACTAGCGGGAGTGTACTACAATGAGCAGTTCTTC; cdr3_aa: CSARDRELAGVYYNEQFF
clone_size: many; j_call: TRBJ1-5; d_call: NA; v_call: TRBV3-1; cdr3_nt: TGTGCCAGCAGCCAAGGACAAGACAGATTCAATCAGCCCCAGCATTTT; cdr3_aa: CASSQGQDRFNQPQHF
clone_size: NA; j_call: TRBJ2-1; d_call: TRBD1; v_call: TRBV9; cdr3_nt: TGTGCCAGCAGCGTCCAAACCGGGACAGGGGGCCTCGCGAATGAGCAGTTCTTC; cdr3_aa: CASSVQTGTGGLANEQFF